The sequence of this T cell receptor beta chain was determined in a study of cytomegalovirus exposure and HLA in healthy donors. Trimming took 7 bases from V and 5 from J; bases not matched to a gene: 8. The CDR3 consists of 13 residues. Germline-derived CDR1 and CDR2 are SQVTM and ANQGSEA. Primers for the PCR totalled 60 Vbeta and 13 Jbeta. Sequenced by immunoSEQ multiplex PCR; TCRdb stores in-frame clones only, minus some. The table has a few hundred thousand clones, about 75% seen once. Sequenced: PBMCs. The source of this sequence is a woman between 25 and 40 years old in good health and CMV-seronegative. The chain joins TRBV29-1 to TRBJ2-5; 9 bases map to TRBD2. CDR3 nucleotides: TGCAGCGCCCTGGGACTAGCAGGGGAGACCCAGTACTTC. Amino acid sequence: CSALGLAGETQYF. The full variable domain, its missing parts supplied by reference TRBV29-1 and TRBJ2-5, is SAVISQKPSRDICQRGTSLTIQCQVDSQVTMMFWYRQQPGQSLTLIATANQGSEATYESGFVIDKFPISRPNLTFSTLTVSNMSPEDSSIYLCSALGLAGETQYFGPGTRLLVL.